This TCR beta chain was retrieved from a study of T cells in localized non-small cell lung cancer. Broader study findings: Among blood samples, higher T cell density accompanied longer overall survival. Appearing in adjacent lung were a median approximately 60 of the top 100 tumor clones. There was higher T cell clonality in uninvolved adjacent lung than in tumor, and it was highest there.

The repertoire was sequenced with immunoSEQ multiplex PCR; TCRdb's copy has only in-frame clones and lacks some. Here the sample spans 60,000 to 85,000 clones, roughly nine tenths being singletons. Worth noting for this clone: Its target is not known.

The V gene end was trimmed by 2 bases and the J gene end by 9 bases; junction bases not matched to a gene: 9. Germline CDR1 reads MNHEY; CDR2 reads SMNVEV (reference sequence). The CDR3 runs to 15 residues. This receptor was taken from a male donor aged 60 or over with stage III squamous cell lung carcinoma. Sequences were derived from peripheral blood, sampled before any cancer treatment. The rearrangement joins TRBV27 to TRBJ1-2; TRBD1 agrees at 10 bases. The CDR3, as DNA: TGTGCCAGCAGTTTAAATAGACAGGGGGCGGCGAGCTACACCTTC. It translates to CASSLNRQGAASYTF.